One sample yielded the 26 T cell receptor beta chains listed below, sequenced in a study of cytomegalovirus exposure and HLA in healthy donors. PCR used 60 Vbeta primers and 13 Jbeta primers. Libraries were prepared by immunoSEQ multiplex PCR; TCRdb keeps only in-frame clonotypes and omits some of them. The repertoire consists of about 130,000 clones, with 65% to 90% occurring once and the leading ten covering 2.5% to 3%. The sequencing sample was made of PBMCs. The receptors derive from a young woman in good health and CMV-seropositive.

In this sample, this clone is medium-sized (0.01 to 0.1%). J is TRBJ2-7 and V is TRBV25-1, with 7 bases that match TRBD1. This CDR3 region has 14 residues. V shed 7 bases, J shed 3 bases, and the junction held 9 bases outside the gene matches. The germline V gene encodes CDR1 MGHDK and CDR2 SYGVNS. The CDR3 region has the DNA TGTGCCAGCACTAGTCAGGGGACAGACTACGAGCAGTACTTC. Translated: CASTSQGTDYEQYF.

The chain combines TRBV7-8 with TRBJ2-7, with D possibly being TRBD2 (5 bases). Trimming stripped 3 bases from V and 6 bases from J, with 12 bases between. This CDR3 is built from 13 residues. Germline CDR1 and CDR2: SGHVS and FQNEAQ. CDR3 in amino acids: CASSFTSGSEQYF. As DNA, the CDR3 is TGTGCCAGCAGCTTCACCTCGGGGTCCGAGCAGTACTTC.

The chain couples TRBV7-6 to TRBJ2-3; TRBD2 might be the D (5 bases). Per the germline V gene, CDR1 is SGHVS and CDR2 is FNYEAQ. Trimming took off 3 bases at V and 2 bases at J, with 12 bases between the two ends. This CDR3 contains 15 residues. The CDR3 DNA reads as TGTGCCAGCAGCTTGACTACGAAGGACACAGATACGCAGTATTTT. Translation gives CASSLTTKDTDTQYF.

This chain links TRBV7-6 with TRBJ2-5, with 8 bases lining up with TRBD2. The CDR3 is 15 amino acids. Germline trimming cut 1 base from V and 5 bases from J; bases unmatched to any gene: 6. Germline assignment: CDR1 SGHVS and CDR2 FNYEAQ. CDR3 sequence reads: CASSLEVSGEETQYF. DNA of the CDR3: TGTGCCAGCAGCTTAGAAGTTAGCGGGGAGGAGACCCAGTACTTC.

This clone was counted a single time. The chain employs TRBV4-1 and TRBJ2-1, with 8 bases identical to TRBD2. V gave up 2 bases and J gave up 8 bases; unmatched junction bases: 11. Germline V lookup: CDR1 MGHRA, CDR2 YSYEKL. The CDR3 is 16 amino acids. CDR3 loop: CASSQPLAGGLYEQFF. As DNA, the CDR3 is TGCGCCAGCAGCCAACCTCTGGCGGGGGGCCTCTATGAGCAGTTCTTC.

The chain links TRBV11-3 to TRBJ2-1, with D perhaps TRBD2 (6 bases). Between the trimmed V and J ends, which lost 6 bases and 4 bases, there was a span of 19 bases. This CDR3 has 16 residues. From germline, CDR1 is SGHNT and CDR2 YENEEA. In DNA form, the CDR3 reads TGTGCCAGCAGTTTGATGGGGGAGGCGCTATACAATGAGCAGTTCTTC. Encoded protein: CASSLMGEALYNEQFF.

The V and J genes are TRBV2 and TRBJ1-5; D unresolved. The CDR3 length is 13 residues. Germline V gene data show CDR1 as SNHLY and CDR2 as FYNNEI. Between the trimmed V and J ends, which lost 7 bases and 6 bases, there was a span of 13 bases. CDR3 loop: CASNGEGSQPQHF. CDR3 in DNA: TGTGCCAGCAACGGGGAAGGATCTCAGCCCCAGCATTTT.

The chain combines TRBV9 with TRBJ2-1; 9 bases align to TRBD2. This CDR3 has 17 amino acids. In germline, CDR1 is SGDLS, CDR2 YYNGEE. V gave up 0 bases and J gave up 5 bases; unmatched junction bases: 9. The CDR3 nucleotides read TGTGCCAGCAGCGTAGGGGCTAGCGGGGTACTTAACAATGAGCAGTTCTTC. Translating gives CASSVGASGVLNNEQFF.

This chain connects TRBV18 to TRBJ1-1, with D unclear. V lost 4 bases, J lost 0 bases, and 12 bases lay in between. The CDR3 is made up of 15 amino acids. Germline V gives CDR1 KGHSH, CDR2 LQKENI. The CDR3 loop is CASSRLADLNTEAFF. The CDR3 region has the DNA TGTGCCAGCTCACGCCTTGCGGATTTGAACACTGAAGCTTTCTTT.

The genes are TRBV4-1 and TRBJ2-2; 10 nucleotides align to TRBD2. The CDR3 is 14 residues long. With V trimmed by 8 bases and J by 4 bases, 4 bases remained unmatched. Germline V gene sequence: CDR1 MGHRA, CDR2 YSYEKL. The DNA for the CDR3 is TGCGCCAGCGGACTAGCGGAGGGCACCGGGGAGCTGTTTTTT. Translating gives CASGLAEGTGELFF.

The DNA for the CDR3 is TGTGCCAGCAGTTACGGGCCAGGCATTGAGCAGTTCTTC. It codes for CASSYGPGIEQFF. The chain has TRBV6-5 and TRBJ2-1, with D unclear. The length of the CDR3 is 13 residues. The germline CDR1 and CDR2 sequences are MNHEY and SVGAGI. V lost 2 bases to trimming and J lost 9 bases, with 11 bases between them.

The rearrangement joins TRBV7-6 to TRBJ2-1, with D possibly matching TRBD2 (5 bases). V was shortened by 1 base and J by 4 bases, with 8 bases between the two germline ends. In germline, CDR1 is SGHVS, CDR2 FNYEAQ. This CDR3 is 14 amino acids long. CDR3: CASSLEGGYNEQFF. Here the CDR3 DNA reads TGTGCCAGCAGCTTAGAAGGAGGATACAATGAGCAGTTCTTC.

The chain has TRBV10-1 and TRBJ2-1, with TRBD2 identical over 8 bases. Germline trimming cut 3 bases from V and 8 bases from J; bases unmatched to any gene: 6. The CDR3 has 14 amino acids. Per germline, CDR1 WNHNN and CDR2 SYGVQD (reference sequence). The CDR3 DNA sequence: TGCGCCAGCAGTGAACCGGGGGGGCCCCATGAGCAGTTCTTC. Translated, it gives CASSEPGGPHEQFF.

The rearrangement links TRBV7-9 to TRBJ2-7, with D possibly TRBD2 on 6 matching bases. Germline V gene lookup returns CDR1 SEHNR and CDR2 FQNEAQ (reference sequence). The CDR3 has 14 amino acids. V lost 5 bases and J lost 2, with 13 bases in between. The CDR3 here is CASSRTEGTYEQYF. CDR3 in DNA: TGTGCCAGCAGCCGCACGGAGGGGACCTACGAGCAGTACTTC.

This chain's CDR3 is CASSENLGPGSFF. CDR3 nucleotide sequence: TGTGCCAGCAGTGAAAACCTGGGTCCGGGATCTTTCTTT. The chain has TRBV6-1 and TRBJ1-1; no firm D call. CDR3 length equals 13 residues. V was shortened by 2 bases and J by 12 bases, with 16 bases between the two germline ends. CDR1 is MNHNS, CDR2 SASEGT, per germline.

The chain couples TRBV23-1 to TRBJ2-6; 9 bases match TRBD1. TRBV23-1 is sorted into the ORF group, with uncertain function. The V gene end was trimmed by 1 base and the J gene end by 7 bases; junction bases not matched to a gene: 8. The CDR3 loop spans 17 amino acids. The CDR3 region has the DNA TGCGCCAGCAGTCAATTACAAGGGACAGGGACTGCCAACGTCCTGACTTTC. It yields the protein CASSQLQGTGTANVLTF.

The chain is built from TRBV28 and TRBJ1-4; 9 nucleotides line up with TRBD1. Losses at the gene ends were 6 bases for V and 8 bases for J; bases not matched to a gene: 13. Germline-derived CDR1 and CDR2 are MDHEN and SYDVKM. The CDR3 has 16 residues. The CDR3 DNA reads TGTGCCAGCAGCAGAGGAACGGGACAGGGAGAAGAAAAACTGTTTTTT. Translated: CASSRGTGQGEEKLFF.

This sequence joins TRBV18 and TRBJ2-7, with TRBD1 matching over 8 bases. The CDR3 contains 17 residues. The germline V gene encodes CDR1 KGHSH and CDR2 LQKENI. V gave up 3 bases and J gave up 5 bases; unmatched junction bases: 15. The CDR3 nucleotides read TGTGCCAGCTCACCCCCAGGGGGCGGTAATGGAGGTAACGAGCAGTACTTC. Translated: CASSPPGGGNGGNEQYF. Based on the CDR3 plus reference TRBV18 and TRBJ2-7, the full variable domain is NAGVMQNPRHLVRRRGQEARLRCSPMKGHSHVYWYRQLPEEGLKFMVYLQKENIIDESGMPKERFSAEFPKEGPSILRIQQVVRGDSAAYFCASSPPGGGNGGNEQYFGPGTRLTVT.

The chain recombines TRBV29-1 with TRBJ1-2; D call uncertain. Trimming took 6 bases from V and 4 from J, leaving 15 bases between them. This CDR3 has 13 residues. Germline lookup yields CDR1 SQVTM and CDR2 ANQGSEA. CDR3: CSVEAEKGYGYTF. CDR3 sequence (DNA): TGCAGCGTCGAGGCGGAAAAAGGCTATGGCTACACCTTC.

V and J are TRBV6-5 and TRBJ2-1; 7 bases are shared with TRBD2. Germline CDR1 MNHEY, CDR2 SVGAGI. Germline trimming cut 2 bases from V and 0 bases from J; bases unmatched to any gene: 4. The CDR3 sequence is 16 residues long. The CDR3 loop is CASSYDRGGSYNEQFF. The CDR3 DNA is TGTGCCAGCAGTTACGACCGCGGGGGCTCCTACAATGAGCAGTTCTTC.

The chain is built from TRBV5-1 and TRBJ1-2; 7 positions agree with TRBD1. V was pared by 3 bases and J by 0 bases, with 5 bases of the junction left unmatched. Germline V lookup: CDR1 SGHRS, CDR2 YFSETQ. This CDR3 comprises 15 residues. CDR3 amino acids: CASSSPGQTNYGYTF. CDR3 nucleotide sequence: TGCGCCAGCAGCTCTCCGGGACAGACTAACTATGGCTACACCTTC.

This chain links TRBV4-2 with TRBJ2-1; 9 bases map to TRBD2. The CDR3 covers 12 residues. Unmatched junction bases numbered 0, after V lost 0 bases and J lost 12 bases. From germline, CDR1 is LGHNA and CDR2 YNFKEQ. The CDR3 is CASSQEAGGQFF. The CDR3 DNA follows: TGTGCCAGCAGCCAAGAAGCGGGAGGGCAGTTCTTC.

The rearrangement links TRBV28 to TRBJ1-2, with 12 bases aligning to TRBD1. This CDR3 region has 13 residues. The germline V gene encodes CDR1 MDHEN and CDR2 SYDVKM. V shed 7 bases and J 7 bases; nucleotides not matched to a gene: 4. The CDR3 bases are TGTGCCAGCACCGGGACAGGGGGCTTTGGCTACACCTTC. Amino acid sequence: CASTGTGGFGYTF.

The rearrangement joins TRBV2 to TRBJ1-1; unclear D gene. The CDR3 consists of 12 residues. Germline V gives CDR1 SNHLY, CDR2 FYNNEI. V was pared by 6 bases and J by 1 base, with 6 bases between. The CDR3 nucleotides are TGTGCCAGCAGGGCAGAGAACACTGAAGCTTTCTTT. The encoded protein is CASRAENTEAFF. The complete variable domain, with remaining parts taken from reference TRBV2 and TRBJ1-1, reads EPEVTQTPSHQVTQMGQEVILRCVPISNHLYFYWYRQILGQKVEFLVSFYNNEISEKSEIFDDQFSVERPDGSNFTLKIRSTKLEDSAMYFCASRAENTEAFFGQGTRLTVV.

This chain links TRBV6-6 with TRBJ1-3, with 7 bases identical to TRBD1. The CDR3 contains 13 residues. Germline CDR1 is MNHNY and CDR2 is SVGAGI (reference sequence). Trimming cost V 2 bases and J 8 bases; bases outside gene matches: 3. CDR3 sequence (DNA): TGTGCCAGCAGTTACCACGACAGGGACACCATATATTTT. Translated, it gives CASSYHDRDTIYF.

The V and J genes are TRBV7-3 and TRBJ2-2, with 9 bases that match TRBD2. V was clipped by 4 bases and J by 4 bases; unmatched bases: 7. Germline CDR1 and CDR2: SGHTA and FQGTGA. This CDR3 region has 16 residues. The DNA of the CDR3 is TGTGCCAGCAGCTCCTTGGCGGGGGGGTTCACCGGGGAGCTGTTTTTT. Translated, it gives CASSSLAGGFTGELFF.